This T cell receptor (beta chain) was recovered during a study of Tregs in tolerant kidney transplant recipients. Study conclusions and caveats: Expanding Tregs on activated donor B cells appeared to best identify donor-specific TCRbeta clones. Biological reproducibility was not directly addressed, but technical replication error appeared minimal.

This clone has just one count. The antigen remains unidentified. CD4+CD25+CD127- Tregs, CD4+CD25- non-Tregs, CD4 and CD8 cells were sorted. Germline-derived CDR1 and CDR2 are SGHVS and FQNEAQ. Between the trimmed V and J ends, which lost 0 bases and 3 bases, there was a span of 9 bases. The CDR3 length is 15 residues. Sequenced by immunoSEQ multiplex PCR; TCRdb stores in-frame clones only, minus some. The table shows some 68,000 clones, with 84% occurring only once. The receptor comes from a human donor in good health. The source material was CD4+ T cells from blood. J is TRBJ1-5 and V is TRBV7-8; D possibly corresponds to TRBD1 (5 bases). CDR3: CASSLAGGANQPQHF. The CDR3 DNA reads TGTGCCAGCAGCTTAGCGGGAGGGGCCAATCAGCCCCAGCATTTT.